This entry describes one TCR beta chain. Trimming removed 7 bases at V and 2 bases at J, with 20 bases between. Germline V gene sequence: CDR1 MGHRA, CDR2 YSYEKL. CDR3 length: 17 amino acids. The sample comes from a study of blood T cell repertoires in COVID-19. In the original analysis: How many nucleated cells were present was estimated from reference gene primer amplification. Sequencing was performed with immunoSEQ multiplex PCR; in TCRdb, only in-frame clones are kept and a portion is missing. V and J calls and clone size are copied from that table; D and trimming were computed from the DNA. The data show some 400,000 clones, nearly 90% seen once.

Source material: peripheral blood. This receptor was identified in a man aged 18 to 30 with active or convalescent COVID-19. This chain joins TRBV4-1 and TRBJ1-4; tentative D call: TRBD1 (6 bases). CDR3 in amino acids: CASTPGGRGSTNEKLFF. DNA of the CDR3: TGCGCCAGCACACCGGGGGGGCGTGGGTCGACTAATGAAAAACTGTTTTTT.